This T cell receptor (beta chain) was identified during a study of identifying expanded T cells in peripheral blood. Overall study findings and caveats: Roughly two-week clone count variance significantly increased as total template count grew. Technical replicates showed 0.9 to 1.5 changed clones; around 2 weeks approximately 15; four weeks 19.

Libraries were prepared by immunoSEQ multiplex PCR; TCRdb keeps only in-frame clonotypes and omits some of them. Of around 130,000 clones listed, about 88% are singletons. V dropped 0 bases and J dropped 3 bases, with 9 bases sitting between them. The germline gives CDR1 MNHEY, CDR2 SVGAGI. This CDR3 region has 14 residues. No infections or other immune events were documented during collection. A note on this clone: Its antigen is unknown.

Sequenced sample: blood. This chain uses TRBV6-5 with TRBJ2-7, with D unclear. The sequence came from a person between 18 and 75 years old in good health. Here the CDR3 reads CASSYSAILYEQYF. The DNA of the CDR3 is TGTGCCAGCAGTTACTCTGCCATCCTCTACGAGCAGTACTTC.